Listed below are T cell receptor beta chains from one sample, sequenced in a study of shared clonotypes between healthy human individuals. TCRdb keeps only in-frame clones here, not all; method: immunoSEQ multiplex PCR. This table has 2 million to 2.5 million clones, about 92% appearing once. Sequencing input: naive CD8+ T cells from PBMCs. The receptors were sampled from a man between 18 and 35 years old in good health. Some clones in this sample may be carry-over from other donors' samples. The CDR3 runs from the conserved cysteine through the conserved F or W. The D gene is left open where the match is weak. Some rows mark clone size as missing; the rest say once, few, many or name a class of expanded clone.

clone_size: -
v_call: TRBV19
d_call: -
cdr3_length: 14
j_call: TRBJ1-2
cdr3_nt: TGTGCCAGTAGTATAATGCAGGGTGACTATGGCTACACCTTC
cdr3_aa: CASSIMQGDYGYTF

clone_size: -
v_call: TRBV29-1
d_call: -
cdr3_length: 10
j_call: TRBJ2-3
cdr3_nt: TGTTCTTCGGTAGCAGATACGCAGTATTTT
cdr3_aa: CSSVADTQYF

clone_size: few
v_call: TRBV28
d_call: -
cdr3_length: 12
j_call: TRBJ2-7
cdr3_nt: TGTGCCAGCAGTCGGGACTCCTACGAGCAGTACTTC
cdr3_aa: CASSRDSYEQYF

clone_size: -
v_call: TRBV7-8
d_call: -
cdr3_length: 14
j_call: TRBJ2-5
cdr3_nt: TGTGCCAGCAGCTCTAGGGGAATGGTGGAGACCCAGTACTTC
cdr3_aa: CASSSRGMVETQYF

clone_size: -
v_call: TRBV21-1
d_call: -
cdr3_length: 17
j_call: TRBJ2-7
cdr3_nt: TGTGCCAGCAGCAAACTTCGTCCGAGGAGGTTTTGCTACGAGCAGTACTTC
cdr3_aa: CASSKLRPRRFCYEQYF

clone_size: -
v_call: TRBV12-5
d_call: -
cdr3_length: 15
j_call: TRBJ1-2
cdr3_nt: TGTGCTAGTGGTTTGGTACTGCAGGGGATCGAGGGCTACACCTTC
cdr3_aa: CASGLVLQGIEGYTF

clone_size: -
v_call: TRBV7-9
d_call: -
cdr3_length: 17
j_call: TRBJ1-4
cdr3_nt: TGTGCCAGCAGCTTAGCGCGGGGGAGGGCAACTAATGAAAAACTGTTTTTT
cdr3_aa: CASSLARGRATNEKLFF

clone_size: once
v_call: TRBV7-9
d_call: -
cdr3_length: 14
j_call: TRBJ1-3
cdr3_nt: TGTGCCAGCAGTCGAGGGGGGTCTGGAAACACCATATATTTT
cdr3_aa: CASSRGGSGNTIYF

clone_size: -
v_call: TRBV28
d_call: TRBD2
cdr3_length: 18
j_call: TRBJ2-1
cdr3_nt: TGTGCCAGCAGTTTGGTAGGGCGGGAGGGTGTTTTGTACAATGAGCAGTTCTTC
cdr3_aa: CASSLVGREGVLYNEQFF

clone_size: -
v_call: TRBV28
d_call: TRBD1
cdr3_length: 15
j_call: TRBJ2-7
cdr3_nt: TGTGCCAGCAAAACGATGACAGGGGCCCCCTACGAGCAGTACTTC
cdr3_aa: CASKTMTGAPYEQYF

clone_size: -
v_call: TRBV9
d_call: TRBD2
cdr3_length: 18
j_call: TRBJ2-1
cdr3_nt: TGTGCCAGCAGCGTAGAGCCCATAACTAGCGACTCCTACAATGAGCAGTTCTTC
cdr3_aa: CASSVEPITSDSYNEQFF

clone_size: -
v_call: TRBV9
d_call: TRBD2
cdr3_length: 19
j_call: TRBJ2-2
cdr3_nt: TGTGCCAGCAGCGGATGGGAACTAGCGGGAGGACTGTACACCGGGGAGCTGTTTTTT
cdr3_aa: CASSGWELAGGLYTGELFF

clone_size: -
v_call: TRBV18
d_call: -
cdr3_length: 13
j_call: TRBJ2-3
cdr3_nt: TGTGCCAGCTCACCCGGCAGGGTAGATACGCAGTATTTT
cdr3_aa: CASSPGRVDTQYF

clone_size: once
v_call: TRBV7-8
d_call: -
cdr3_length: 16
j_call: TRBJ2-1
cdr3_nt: TGTGCCAGCAGCTTAGGTGGCGGGGACTCCTACAATGAGCAGTTCTTC
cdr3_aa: CASSLGGGDSYNEQFF

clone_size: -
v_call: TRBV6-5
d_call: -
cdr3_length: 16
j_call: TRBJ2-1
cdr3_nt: TGTGCCAGCAGTTACTCGCGTTGGAGCTCCTACAATGAGCAGTTCTTC
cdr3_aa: CASSYSRWSSYNEQFF

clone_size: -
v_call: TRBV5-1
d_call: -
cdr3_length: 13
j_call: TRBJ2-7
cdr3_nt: TGCGCCAGCAGCTCCGCCCTCATGGACGAGCAGTACTTC
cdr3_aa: CASSSALMDEQYF

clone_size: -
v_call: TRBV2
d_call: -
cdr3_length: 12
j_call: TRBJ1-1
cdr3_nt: TGTGCCAGGGGAGGTCCTAACACTGAAGCTTTCTTT
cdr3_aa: CARGGPNTEAFF

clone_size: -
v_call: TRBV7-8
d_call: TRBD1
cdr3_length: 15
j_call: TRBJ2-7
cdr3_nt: TGTGCCAGCAGCCTCCGGGACAGTACCACGAGTGAGCAGTACTTC
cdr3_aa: CASSLRDSTTSEQYF

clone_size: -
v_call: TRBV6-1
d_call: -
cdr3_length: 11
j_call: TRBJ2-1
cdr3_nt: TGTGCCATCCGGGGTTGGAATGAGCAGTTCTTC
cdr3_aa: CAIRGWNEQFF

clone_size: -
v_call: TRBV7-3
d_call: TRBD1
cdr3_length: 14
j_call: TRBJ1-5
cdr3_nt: TGTGCCAGCAGCACAGGGGGTTTATACCAGCCCCAGCATTTT
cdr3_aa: CASSTGGLYQPQHF

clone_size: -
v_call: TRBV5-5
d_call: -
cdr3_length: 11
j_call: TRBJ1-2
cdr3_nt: TGTGCCAGCAGCTTGGGCTATGGCTACACCTTC
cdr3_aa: CASSLGYGYTF

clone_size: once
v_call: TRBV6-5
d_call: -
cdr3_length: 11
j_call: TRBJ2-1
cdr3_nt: TGTGCCAGCAGGACGGGGTATGAGCAGTTCTTC
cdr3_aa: CASRTGYEQFF

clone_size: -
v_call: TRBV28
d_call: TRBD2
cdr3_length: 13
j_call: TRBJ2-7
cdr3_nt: TGTGCCAGCAGTCTAACTAGAACTAGCGGCCGCCCCTTC
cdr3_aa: CASSLTRTSGRPF

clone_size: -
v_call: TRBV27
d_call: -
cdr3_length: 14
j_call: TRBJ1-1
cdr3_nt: TGTGCCAGCAGTTTCGGAGGGTGGAGCACTGAAGCTTTCTTT
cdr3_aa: CASSFGGWSTEAFF

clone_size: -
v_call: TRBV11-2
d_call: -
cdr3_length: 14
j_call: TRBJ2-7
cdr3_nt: TGTGCCAGCAGCTTAATCGAGAAAGCCTACGAGCAGTACTTC
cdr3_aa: CASSLIEKAYEQYF

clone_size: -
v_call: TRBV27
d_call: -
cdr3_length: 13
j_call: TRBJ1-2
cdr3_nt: TGTGCCAGCAGGTCCAGGGTAGATCATGGCTACACCTTC
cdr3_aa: CASRSRVDHGYTF

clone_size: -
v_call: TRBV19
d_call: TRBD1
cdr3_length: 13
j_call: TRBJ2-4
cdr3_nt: TGTGCCAGTAGTTTGGGACAGGGGGACATTCAGTACTTC
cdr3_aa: CASSLGQGDIQYF

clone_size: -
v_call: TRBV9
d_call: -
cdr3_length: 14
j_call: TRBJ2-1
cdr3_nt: TGTGCCAGCAGCGATGTCCCCTCCTACAATGAGCAGTTCTTC
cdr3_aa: CASSDVPSYNEQFF

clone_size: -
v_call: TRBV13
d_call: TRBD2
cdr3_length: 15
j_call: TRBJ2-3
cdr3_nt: TGTGCCAGCAGCTTCACTAGCGCGATCTCAGATACGCAGTATTTT
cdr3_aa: CASSFTSAISDTQYF

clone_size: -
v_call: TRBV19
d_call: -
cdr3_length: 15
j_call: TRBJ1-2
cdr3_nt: TGTGCCAGTAGTATAGCCCTTGACAGCCAGGAGGGCTACACCTTC
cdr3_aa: CASSIALDSQEGYTF

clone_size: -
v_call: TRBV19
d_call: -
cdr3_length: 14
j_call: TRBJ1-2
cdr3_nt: TGTGCCAGTAGTATTCGCCCAGCGGGCTATGGCTACACCTTC
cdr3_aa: CASSIRPAGYGYTF